There are many counts of the clone carrying this T cell receptor beta chain. Its cognate antigen is unknown. These data come from a study of blood T cells in healthy people across ages. The overall study: With template switching, about one barcoded beta molecule was captured per two T cells.

Study-level results: As age increased, TCR beta diversity per million T cells fell in a roughly linear fashion.

Germline trimming cut 7 bases from V and 0 bases from J; bases unmatched to any gene: 5. CDR3 size: 13 residues. CDR1 is SQVTM and CDR2 is ANQGSEA in the germline V gene. For the second PCR, which ran for roughly 7 to 11 cycles, a sample-barcoded 5' primer and a J-beta primer mix were used. TCRdb fed the 5' RACE reads into MiXCR, producing one record per CDR3 protein. The sample carries around 820,000 distinct CDR3 sequences, 25% recorded once. This sample also belongs to another study, concerning T cells of mothers and their children.

Specimen: blood. The rearrangement links TRBV29-1 to TRBJ1-1, with TRBD1 matching 7 bases. The origin of this receptor is a boy younger than 18 in good health. CDR3 loop: CSAGTAVNTEAFF. For the CDR3, the DNA is TGCAGCGCGGGGACAGCGGTGAACACTGAAGCTTTCTTT.